This record concerns one T cell receptor (beta chain) sequence. The antigen remains undetermined. Without exception, sorted populations had purity beyond 95%. Expressed TCRB transcripts were sequenced because the entire RNA isolate underwent reverse transcription. Sequenced by immunoSEQ multiplex PCR; TCRdb stores in-frame clones only, minus some. The sample lists over 600,000 clones, around 11% seen once, with 0.09% to 0.15% in the top ten. The germline V and J ends were trimmed by 2 bases and 5 bases, with 17 bases remaining between them. The CDR3 runs 15 residues. Per the germline V gene, CDR1 is SGDLS and CDR2 is YYNGEE. The sample belongs to a study of beta chain features in type 1 diabetes. Study conclusions and caveats: VDJ junctions in type 1 diabetes patients carried more deletions and fewer insertions. Across all four CD4+ subsets, people with type 1 diabetes showed modestly shorter TCRB CDR3s.

Sample: naive CD4+ T cells from blood. The receptor was isolated from a man aged 25 to 45 with type 1 diabetes. V usage is TRBV9 and J usage is TRBJ2-7; possible D gene TRBD1, 5 bases. As DNA, the CDR3 is TGTGCCAGCAGCGTGGCGAGTGGCAGGGTCCACGAGCAGTACTTC. Its translation is CASSVASGRVHEQYF. The variable domain in full, completed from reference TRBV9 and TRBJ2-7, reads DSGVTQTPKHLITATGQRVTLRCSPRSGDLSVYWYQQSLDQGLQFLIQYYNGEERAKGNILERFSAQQFPDLHSELNLSSLELGDSALYFCASSVASGRVHEQYFGPGTRLTVT.